This T cell receptor (beta chain) appears in the sequencing data of a study of cytomegalovirus exposure and HLA in healthy donors. While the first cohort had hundreds of subjects, the donors belonged to the separate validation cohort of over a hundred subjects. Profiling relied on immunoSEQ multiplex PCR, and the TCRdb table lists in-frame clones only, not all of them. The sample has 59,000 or so clones, 80% to 90% seen once; the top ten hold around 16%. Study-level results: Associated with cytomegalovirus, according to the listing, were some 180 TCR beta chains. In vitro assays verified that three CMV-associated chains recognized CMV antigens specifically.

Germline CDR1 and CDR2: DFQATT and SNEGSKA (reference sequence). The CDR3 contains 11 residues. Trimming cost V 7 bases and J 2 bases, with 8 bases left between them. Of note for this clone: Its antigen is still unknown.

The chain combines TRBV20-1 with TRBJ1-1; the D is unclear. The clonotype comes from a woman aged 18-30 years in good health and CMV-seronegative. What was sequenced was PBMCs. The CDR3 protein is CSGRRNTEAFF. CDR3 DNA sequence: TGCAGTGGACGGAGAAACACTGAAGCTTTCTTT.